This T cell receptor (beta chain) stems from a study of blood T cell repertoires in COVID-19. Study at large: Acute-phase and convalescent COVID-19 samples originated in the United States, Italy and Spain. In each case, the material was cDNA or gDNA derived from T cells, B-cell-depleted T cells, or PBMCs.

Trimming removed 3 bases at V and 3 bases at J, with 12 bases between. Germline values: CDR1 MNHEY, CDR2 SVGAGI. This CDR3 spans 15 amino acids. Authors' analysis steps: Nucleated cell counts were estimated from reference gene primer amplification. Libraries were prepared by immunoSEQ multiplex PCR; TCRdb keeps only in-frame clonotypes and omits some of them. V and J calls and clone size are those listed in that table; D and trimming were worked out from the DNA. This table holds 35,000 to 45,000 clones, approximately 90% found once. The sequenced material came from peripheral blood. This sequence joins TRBV6-5 and TRBJ2-1; D perhaps matches TRBD2 (6 bases). The receptor's source is a man in his sixties with acute or convalescent COVID-19. The chain's CDR3 is CASSYGGRNYNEQFF. CDR3 DNA sequence: TGTGCCAGCAGTTATGGTGGGAGGAACTACAATGAGCAGTTCTTC.